This T cell receptor beta chain derives from a study of OX40 agonist ivuxolimab in advanced cancers. Study context: At around 83% male, the cohort had a mean age of 60 years, ranging from about 20 to 80.

Points from the study as a whole: CD8+ T cells were the subset that, on average, had more expanded clones than CD4+. The study found among the lowest clonal expansion in partial responders at 0.1-3.0 mg/kg.

To note about this clone: The antigen remains undetermined.

The repertoire was sequenced with immunoSEQ multiplex PCR; TCRdb's copy has only in-frame clones and lacks some. The sample consists of 35,000 to 45,000 clones, just under 95% of them appearing once. The CDR3 runs to 14 residues. The germline CDR1 and CDR2 sequences are SEHNR and FQNEAQ (reference sequence). Trimming pared 10 bases from V and 4 bases from J, leaving 17 bases between. The receptor's source is an adult with an advanced solid tumor such as melanoma, head and neck, liver or kidney cancer. J is TRBJ2-1 and V is TRBV7-9; tentative D call: TRBD2 (6 bases). The source was CD4+ or CD8+ T cells sorted from blood, collected in a trial of the OX40 agonist ivuxolimab. The CDR3 DNA is TGTGCCACCGACCGAAAGGAGGGTTACAATGAGCAGTTCTTC. It is translated as CATDRKEGYNEQFF. The full variable domain, in which reference TRBV7-9 and TRBJ2-1 provide the parts outside the CDR3, is DTGVSQNPRHKITKRGQNVTFRCDPISEHNRLYWYRQTLGQGPEFLTYFQNEAQLEKSRLLSDRFSAERPKGSFSTLEIQRTEQGDSAMYLCATDRKEGYNEQFFGPGTRLTVL.